This TCR beta chain is from a study of blood T cell repertoires in COVID-19. Study at large: Samples came from the United States, Italy and Spain, spanning acute and convalescent COVID-19.

This clone was counted only a few times. TCRdb's copy holds only in-frame clones and misses some; the assay was immunoSEQ multiplex PCR. This table holds roughly 200,000 clones, 83% found once. Trimming pared 0 bases from V and 8 bases from J, leaving 14 bases between. CDR3 size: 15 residues. CDR1 is SGHRS, CDR2 YFSETQ, per germline. Study members were between about 18 and 89 years old and lived in 20 to 25 US regions. Cohort allocation depended upon clinical history that participants reported. The study recruited exposed participants who had met a COVID-19 case within 2 weeks before entry. The V gene is TRBV5-1, the J gene TRBJ1-4; a weak D match, TRBD1 (6 bases). The TCR originated in a woman aged 45-59 years who had been exposed to COVID-19. What was sequenced was PBMCs or T cells enriched from blood (not recorded which). CDR3 sequence reads: CASSLGDRNQEKLFF. CDR3 bases: TGCGCCAGCAGCTTGGGTGACAGGAACCAAGAAAAACTGTTTTTT.